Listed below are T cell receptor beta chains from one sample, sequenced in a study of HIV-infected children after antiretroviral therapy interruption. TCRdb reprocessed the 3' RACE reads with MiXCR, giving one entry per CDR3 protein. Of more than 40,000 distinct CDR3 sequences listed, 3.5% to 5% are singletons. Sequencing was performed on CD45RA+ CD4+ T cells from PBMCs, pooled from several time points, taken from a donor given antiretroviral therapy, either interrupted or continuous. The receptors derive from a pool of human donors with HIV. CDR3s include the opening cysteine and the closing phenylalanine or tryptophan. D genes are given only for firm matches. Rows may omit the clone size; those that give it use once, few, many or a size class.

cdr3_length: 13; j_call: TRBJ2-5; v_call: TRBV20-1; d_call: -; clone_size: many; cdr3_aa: CSATSPLQETQYF; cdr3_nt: TGCAGTGCTACATCCCCTCTCCAAGAGACCCAGTACTTC
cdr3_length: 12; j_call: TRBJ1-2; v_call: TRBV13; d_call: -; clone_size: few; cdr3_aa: CASNLRGYGYTF; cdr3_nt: TGTGCCAGCAATCTTCGAGGCTATGGCTACACCTTC
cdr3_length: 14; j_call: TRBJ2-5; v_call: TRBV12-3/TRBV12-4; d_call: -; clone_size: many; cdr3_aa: CASRHSSGGETQYF; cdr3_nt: TGTGCCAGCAGACACTCTTCAGGCGGGGAGACCCAGTACTTC
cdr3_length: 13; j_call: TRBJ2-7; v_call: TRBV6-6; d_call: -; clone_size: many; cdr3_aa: CASSYAHTYEQYF; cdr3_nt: TGTGCCAGCAGTTACGCCCATACCTACGAGCAGTACTTC
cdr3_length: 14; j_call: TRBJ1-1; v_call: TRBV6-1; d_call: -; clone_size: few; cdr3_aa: CASSKGGSGTEAFF; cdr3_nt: TGTGCCAGCAGTAAAGGGGGAAGTGGGACTGAAGCTTTCTTT
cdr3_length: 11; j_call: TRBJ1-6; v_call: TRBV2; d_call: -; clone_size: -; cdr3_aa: CASSGGSPLHF; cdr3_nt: TGTGCCAGCAGTGGAGGGTCACCCCTCCACTTT
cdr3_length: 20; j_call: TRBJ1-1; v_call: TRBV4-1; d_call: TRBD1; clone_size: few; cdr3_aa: CASSQGPPLIPRDRGAEAFF; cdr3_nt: TGCGCCAGCAGCCAAGGTCCCCCTCTAATACCCCGGGACAGGGGTGCTGAAGCTTTCTTT
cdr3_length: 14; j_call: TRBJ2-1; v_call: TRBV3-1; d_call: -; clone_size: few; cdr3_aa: CASSQVPQGGEQFF; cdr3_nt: TGTGCCAGCAGCCAAGTTCCTCAGGGTGGTGAGCAGTTCTTC
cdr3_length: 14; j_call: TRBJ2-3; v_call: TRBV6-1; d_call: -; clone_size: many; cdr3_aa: CASSETRGWDTQYF; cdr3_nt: TGTGCCAGCAGTGAAACGAGGGGATGGGATACGCAGTATTTT
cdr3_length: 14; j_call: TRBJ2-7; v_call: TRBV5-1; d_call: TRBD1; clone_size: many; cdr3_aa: CASSSGQGANEQYF; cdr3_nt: TGCGCCAGCAGCTCAGGACAGGGGGCCAACGAGCAGTACTTC
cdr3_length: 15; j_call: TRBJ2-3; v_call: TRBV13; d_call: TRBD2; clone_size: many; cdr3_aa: CASSSRGGLTDTQYF; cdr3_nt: TGTGCCAGCAGCTCGCGGGGGGGCCTCACAGATACGCAGTATTTT
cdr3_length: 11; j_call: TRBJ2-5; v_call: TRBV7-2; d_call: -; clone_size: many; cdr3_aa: CASSSQQVQYF; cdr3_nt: TGTGCCAGCAGCTCTCAACAGGTCCAGTACTTC
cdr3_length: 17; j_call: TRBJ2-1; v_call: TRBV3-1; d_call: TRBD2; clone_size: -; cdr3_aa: CASSPRLAGGPHNEQFF; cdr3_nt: TGTGCCAGCAGCCCCCGGTTAGCGGGGGGCCCCCACAATGAGCAGTTCTTC
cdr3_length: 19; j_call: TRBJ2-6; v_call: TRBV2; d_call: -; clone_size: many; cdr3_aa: CASSELRSSSLSGANVLTF; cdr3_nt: TGTGCCAGCAGTGAATTAAGATCTTCGTCTCTCTCTGGGGCCAACGTCCTGACTTTC
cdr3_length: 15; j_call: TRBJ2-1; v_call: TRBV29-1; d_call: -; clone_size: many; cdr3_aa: CSASGGPLSYNEQFF; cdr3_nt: TGCAGCGCCTCCGGCGGGCCACTATCCTACAATGAGCAGTTCTTC
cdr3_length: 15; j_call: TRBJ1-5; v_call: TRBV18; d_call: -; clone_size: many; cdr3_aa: CASSQTGQVNQPQHF; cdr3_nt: TGTGCCAGCTCACAAACGGGACAAGTGAATCAGCCCCAGCATTTT
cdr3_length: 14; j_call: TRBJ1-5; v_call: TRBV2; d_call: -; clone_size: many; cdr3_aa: CASSDLISNQPQHF; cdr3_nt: TGTGCCAGCAGTGATTTGATTAGCAATCAGCCCCAGCATTTT
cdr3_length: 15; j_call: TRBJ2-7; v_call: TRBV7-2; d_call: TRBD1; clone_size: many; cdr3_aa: CASSLGDSSVYEQYF; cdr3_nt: TGTGCCAGCAGCTTAGGGGACAGCTCGGTCTACGAGCAGTACTTC
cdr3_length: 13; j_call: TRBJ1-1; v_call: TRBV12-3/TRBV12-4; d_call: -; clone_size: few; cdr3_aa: CASARIMNTEAFF; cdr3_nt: TGTGCCAGCGCTCGGATCATGAACACTGAAGCTTTCTTT
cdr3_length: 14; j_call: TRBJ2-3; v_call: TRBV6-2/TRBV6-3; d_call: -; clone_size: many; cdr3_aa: CASSYLTSTDTQYF; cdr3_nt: TGTGCCAGCAGTTATCTCACTAGCACAGATACGCAGTATTTT